The rows below give T cell receptor beta chains drawn from one sample of a study of T cells in Graves' hyperthyroidism and ophthalmopathy. TCRdb passed the multiplex PCR reads through MiXCR, listing each CDR3 protein once. This table holds hundreds of thousands of distinct CDR3 sequences, 11% to 15% found once. The material sequenced was blood. The receptors were sampled from a woman aged 18-29 years with Graves' hyperthyroidism. Each CDR3 is given with its conserved first and last residue. D genes are given only for firm matches. Size tells how often a clone was seen (once, few, many) or the class of an expanded clone, and some rows leave it out.

V gene	D gene	J gene	clone size	CDR3 DNA	CDR3 protein
TRBV29-1	-	TRBJ1-1	-	TGCAGCGCCCGAGGGGTCGGAAGGCGGGCTGAAGCTCTCTTT	CSARGVGRRAEALF
TRBV6-4	TRBD1	TRBJ1-2	few	TGTGCCAGCAGGACAGGGGCGGAAGGCTACACCTTC	CASRTGAEGYTF
TRBV19	TRBD2	TRBJ2-2	-	TGTGCTAGTAGTACCACGGGGGGCACCGGGGAGCTGTTTTTT	CASSTTGGTGELFF
TRBV30	-	TRBJ1-1	many	TGTGCCTGTCTAAGGCGGGGAAACACTGAAGCTTTCTTT	CACLRRGNTEAFF
TRBV5-4	TRBD1	TRBJ1-2	few	TGTGCCAGCAGCAAATCACAGGGGTCTAATTATGGCTACACCTTC	CASSKSQGSNYGYTF
TRBV30	TRBD2	TRBJ2-1	many	TGTGCCTGGGGGAGGAGCGGGGTATACAATGAGCAGTTCTTC	CAWGRSGVYNEQFF
TRBV28	-	TRBJ1-1	few	TGTGCCAGCAGTTTAGACACTTACACTGAAGCTTTCTTT	CASSLDTYTEAFF
TRBV12-3/TRBV12-4	TRBD2	TRBJ2-1	many	TGTGCCAGCAGTCCGGGACTAGCCCCCGTCCTTACCGAGCAGTTCTTC	CASSPGLAPVLTEQFF
TRBV30	-	TRBJ1-1	many	TGTGCCTGGAGTACCGACGTGGGGACTGAAGCTTTCTTT	CAWSTDVGTEAFF
TRBV6-5	-	TRBJ2-4	-	TGTGCCAGCAGTTACGGGGGATTGAACCAAAACATTCAGTACTTC	CASSYGGLNQNIQYF
TRBV7-2	TRBD2	TRBJ2-1	few	TGTGCCAGCAGCTTATTAGCCCCTAGGCTAGCGGGGGACTACAATGAGCAGTTCTTC	CASSLLAPRLAGDYNEQFF
TRBV6-1	-	TRBJ2-1	-	TGTGCCAGCAGATATTCGCGGGACGTGGAGTTCTTC	CASRYSRDVEFF
TRBV6-2/TRBV6-3	TRBD1	TRBJ1-5	many	TGTGCCAGCACGACCTGGACAGGGTTGGGGCCCCAGCATTTT	CASTTWTGLGPQHF
TRBV18	-	TRBJ2-5	many	TGTGCCAGCTCACTTACGACCGGATTGTCCCAAGAGACCCAGTACTTC	CASSLTTGLSQETQYF
TRBV10-3	-	TRBJ2-5	many	TGTGCCATCAGTGAGGGCGGGGGCGAGACCCAGTACTTC	CAISEGGGETQYF